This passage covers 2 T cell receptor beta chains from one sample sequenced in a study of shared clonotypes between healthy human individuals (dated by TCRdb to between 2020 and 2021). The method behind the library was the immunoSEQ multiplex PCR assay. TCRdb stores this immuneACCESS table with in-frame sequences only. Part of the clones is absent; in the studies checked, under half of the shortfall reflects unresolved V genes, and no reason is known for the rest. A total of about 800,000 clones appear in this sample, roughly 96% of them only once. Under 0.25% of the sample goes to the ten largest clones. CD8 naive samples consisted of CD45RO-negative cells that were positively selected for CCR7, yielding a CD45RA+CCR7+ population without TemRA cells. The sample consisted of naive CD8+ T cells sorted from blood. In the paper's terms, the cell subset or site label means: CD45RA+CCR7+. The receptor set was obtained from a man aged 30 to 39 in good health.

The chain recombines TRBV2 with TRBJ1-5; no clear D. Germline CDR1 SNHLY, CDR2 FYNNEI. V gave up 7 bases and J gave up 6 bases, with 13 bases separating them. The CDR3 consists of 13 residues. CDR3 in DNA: TGTGCCAGCACCACAAATCCAGGTCAGCCCCAGCATTTT. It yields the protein CASTTNPGQPQHF. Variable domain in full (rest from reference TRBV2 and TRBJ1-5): EPEVTQTPSHQVTQMGQEVILRCVPISNHLYFYWYRQILGQKVEFLVSFYNNEISEKSEIFDDQFSVERPDGSNFTLKIRSTKLEDSAMYFCASTTNPGQPQHFGDGTRLSIL.

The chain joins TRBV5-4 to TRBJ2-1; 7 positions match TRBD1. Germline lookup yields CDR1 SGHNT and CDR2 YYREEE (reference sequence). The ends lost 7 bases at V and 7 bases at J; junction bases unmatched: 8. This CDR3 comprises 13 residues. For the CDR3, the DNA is TGTGCCAGCCAGGACAAGGGGGCGAATGAGCAGTTCTTC. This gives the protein CASQDKGANEQFF.